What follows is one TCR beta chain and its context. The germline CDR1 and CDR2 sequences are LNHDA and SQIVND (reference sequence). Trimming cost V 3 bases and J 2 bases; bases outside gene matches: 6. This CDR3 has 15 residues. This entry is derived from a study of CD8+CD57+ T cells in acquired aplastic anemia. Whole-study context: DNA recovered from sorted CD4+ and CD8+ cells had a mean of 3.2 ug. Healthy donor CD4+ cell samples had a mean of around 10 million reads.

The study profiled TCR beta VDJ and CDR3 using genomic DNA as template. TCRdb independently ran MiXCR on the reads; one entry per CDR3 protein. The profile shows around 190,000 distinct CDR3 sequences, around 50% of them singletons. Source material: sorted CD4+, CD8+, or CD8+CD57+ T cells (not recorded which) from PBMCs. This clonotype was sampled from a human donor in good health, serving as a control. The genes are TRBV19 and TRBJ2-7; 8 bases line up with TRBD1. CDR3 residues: CASSIGTGATYEQYF. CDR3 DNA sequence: TGTGCCAGTAGTATCGGGACAGGCGCCACCTACGAGCAGTACTTC.